This T cell receptor (beta chain) is drawn from a study of beta chain features in type 1 diabetes. For the study at large: Cell yields, gender and age were comparable in patients and healthy donors.

Germline CDR1 LNHDA, CDR2 SQIVND (reference sequence). V lost 3 bases, J lost 3 bases, and 8 bases lay in between. This CDR3 spans 13 amino acids. Study-level points and caveats: Type 1 diabetes patients had TCRB CDR3s that were shorter (moderately but significantly so) in all four CD4+ subsets.

Expressed TCRB transcripts were sequenced because the isolated RNA had all been reverse transcribed beforehand. The table came from immunoSEQ multiplex PCR; TCRdb's copy has only in-frame clones and leaves some out. The profile shows about half a million clones, roughly 30% of them singletons. To note about this clone: The antigen is not known. The same CDR3 can be traced to other DNA sequences in this sample.

Sequenced sample: naive CD4+ T cells from blood. This rearrangement joins TRBV19 to TRBJ1-2; D gene unclear. The sequence derives from a young man in good health. The CDR3 sequence is CASSIGRDYGYTF. The CDR3 DNA reads TGTGCCAGTAGTATTGGCAGAGACTATGGCTACACCTTC.